The following is a TCR beta chain sequence with its context. Its matching antigen is unknown. The protocol was immunoSEQ multiplex PCR, while the TCRdb copy is restricted to in-frame clones and leaves out a portion. The table includes 140,000 to 150,000 clones, about 90% detected once. This sample is part of a study of T cell responses to AZD1222 COVID-19 vaccine. Study-wide results and limits: Dominant at 160-218 and 743-854, vaccine-associated CD4 TCRs also spanned spike.

V was clipped by 5 bases and J by 0 bases, with 13 bases between them. The CDR3 has 16 residues. Germline assignment: CDR1 SEHNR and CDR2 FQNEAQ (reference sequence). The material sequenced was peripheral blood, taken 28 days after the second dose of the MenACWY control vaccine. V gene TRBV7-9 combines with J gene TRBJ1-4, with D possibly being TRBD1 (5 bases). This TCR was sampled from an adult who received the MenACWY meningococcal vaccine as a control. This CDR3 is CASSPRQTSTNEKLFF. CDR3 nucleotide sequence: TGTGCCAGCAGCCCTCGACAGACCTCAACTAATGAAAAACTGTTTTTT.